The 8 T cell receptor beta chains below come from one sample, sequenced in a study of beta chain features in type 1 diabetes. The whole isolated RNA underwent reverse transcription, so sequencing captured expressed TCRB transcripts. Sequencing was performed with immunoSEQ multiplex PCR; in TCRdb, only in-frame clones are kept and a portion is missing. The table includes 350,000 to 400,000 clones, less than 15% detected once. Sequenced material: naive CD4+ T cells from blood. The receptors stem from a woman younger than 30 in good health.

The chain has TRBV5-1 and TRBJ2-1; TRBD2 agrees at 8 bases. The V segment lost 2 bases and the J segment 6 bases; nucleotides outside the gene matches: 4. Looked up from germline, CDR1 is SGHRS and CDR2 is YFSETQ. There are 14 residues in the CDR3. The CDR3, as DNA: TGCGCCAGCAGCTTATGGACTAGCAGCAATGAGCAGTTCTTC. This gives the protein CASSLWTSSNEQFF.

The chain has TRBV30 and TRBJ2-1; 11 bases are shared with TRBD2. Germline V gene data show CDR1 as GTSNPN and CDR2 as SVGIG (reference sequence). The V and J ends lost 2 bases and 3 bases, in that order; junction bases with no gene match: 3. The CDR3 is 15 residues long. CDR3 DNA sequence: TGTGCCTGGAGTATTGGACTAGCGGGCTACAATGAGCAGTTCTTC. It specifies CAWSIGLAGYNEQFF.

Notes on this clone: Other nucleotide sequences in the sample specify the same CDR3. The V gene is TRBV18, the J gene TRBJ1-5; unclear D gene. CDR1 and CDR2 (germline): KGHSH, LQKENI. The CDR3 length is 13 residues. Trimming pared 2 bases from V and 4 bases from J, leaving 6 bases between. The CDR3 protein is CASSPGGNQPQHF. Here the CDR3 DNA reads TGTGCCAGCTCACCAGGAGGGAATCAGCCCCAGCATTTT. The complete variable domain, with remaining parts taken from reference TRBV18 and TRBJ1-5, reads NAGVMQNPRHLVRRRGQEARLRCSPMKGHSHVYWYRQLPEEGLKFMVYLQKENIIDESGMPKERFSAEFPKEGPSILRIQQVVRGDSAAYFCASSPGGNQPQHFGDGTRLSIL.

This clone was observed a handful of times. V usage is TRBV19 and J usage is TRBJ2-3; a weak D match, TRBD2 (6 bases). The CDR3 length is 15 residues. V gave up 2 bases and J gave up 5 bases, with 14 bases separating them. Germline-derived CDR1 and CDR2 are LNHDA and SQIVND (reference sequence). The CDR3 bases are TGTGCCAGTAGTATATTAGCGGCTGCAGGAGATACGCAGTATTTT. Translated, it gives CASSILAAAGDTQYF.

The chain couples TRBV6-6 to TRBJ1-2; the match to TRBD1 covers 7 bases. This CDR3 contains 15 residues. V lost 7 bases, J lost 4 bases, and 12 bases stayed unmatched. Germline V gene sequence: CDR1 MNHNY, CDR2 SVGAGI (reference sequence). The CDR3, as DNA: TGTGCCAGCACCCTAGGGGGCCAGGGATCCTATGGCTACACCTTC. Protein sequence: CASTLGGQGSYGYTF.

V gene TRBV5-6 combines with J gene TRBJ1-1; maybe TRBD1 (6 bases). The V end lost 1 base, the J end lost 1 base, and 11 bases lay between the germline ends. Germline loops: CDR1 SGHDT, CDR2 YYEEEE. The length of the CDR3 is 15 residues. CDR3 DNA sequence: TGTGCCAGCAGCTTGAGACAGGTCGGGAACACTGAAGCTTTCTTT. Translation gives CASSLRQVGNTEAFF.

This clone has only a few counts. CDR3 sequence: CASSIGVQGNQPQHF. CDR3 coding DNA: TGTGCCAGTAGTATAGGCGTCCAGGGCAATCAGCCCCAGCATTTT. The chain links TRBV19 to TRBJ1-5; no definite D call. The germline V gene encodes CDR1 LNHDA and CDR2 SQIVND (reference sequence). This CDR3 has 15 residues. V was trimmed by 1 base and J by 2 bases, leaving 9 bases between them.

The chain combines TRBV5-1 with TRBJ1-1; D is ambiguous. V was trimmed by 3 bases and J by 4 bases, leaving 13 bases between them. From germline, CDR1 is SGHRS and CDR2 YFSETQ. The CDR3 length is 14 residues. CDR3 sequence reads: CASSSSGSTTEAFF. CDR3 nucleotide sequence: TGCGCCAGCAGCTCTTCGGGGTCAACCACTGAAGCTTTCTTT. Variable domain in full (rest from reference TRBV5-1 and TRBJ1-1): KAGVTQTPRYLIKTRGQQVTLSCSPISGHRSVSWYQQTPGQGLQFLFEYFSETQRNKGNFPGRFSGRQFSNSRSEMNVSTLELGDSALYLCASSSSGSTTEAFFGQGTRLTVV.